Described below is a single T cell receptor (beta chain) sequence and its context. Its specificity is not known. This sample stems from a study of post-analysis software for immune sequencing data. Study conclusions and caveats: Those with multiple sclerosis, the patient group, showed significantly lower normalized Chao1 diversity than controls. About 5 TRBV segments were significantly more frequent in patients than in controls. TRBV5-6, TRBV5-1 and TRBV20-1 were among these segments.

The CDR3 is 15 residues long. The V end was cut by 0 bases, the J end by 1 base, with 12 bases between. Germline-derived CDR1 and CDR2 are DFQATT and SNEGSKA (reference sequence). TCR beta cDNA libraries had unique molecular identifiers. TCRdb fed the PCR reads into MiXCR, producing one record per CDR3 protein. The table includes hundreds of thousands of distinct CDR3 sequences, roughly 45% detected once. The origin of this receptor is a girl aged 10 to 17 with multiple sclerosis. The rearrangement links TRBV20-1 to TRBJ2-5; tentative D call: TRBD1 (6 bases). The sequenced sample was blood. The CDR3 DNA reads TGCAGTGCTAGAGATCGAAGAGGGGGCCAAGAGACCCAGTACTTC. Its protein is CSARDRRGGQETQYF.